This paragraph reports one TCR beta chain. Its specificity is unknown. The sample belongs to a study of cytomegalovirus exposure and HLA in healthy donors. Whole-study results and caveats: Reported performance of the classifier showed diagnosis of cytomegalovirus status with high specificity and sensitivity. Altogether, some 160 TCR beta chains were recorded as cytomegalovirus-associated. The study found most TCR sequences rare, yet found some public TCRs in many donors.

Assay used: immunoSEQ multiplex PCR; TCRdb lists only in-frame clones, some missing. The profile shows over 50,000 clones, 80% to 95% of them singletons. There are 15 residues in the CDR3. Germline CDR1 reads MNHEY; CDR2 reads SVGAGI. Trimming removed 7 bases from V and 0 bases from J; junction bases left unmatched: 5. The chain joins TRBV6-5 to TRBJ1-5; 8 bases are a match to TRBD1. The source material was PBMCs. This TCR was recovered from a man aged 18 to 30 in good health and CMV-seropositive. CDR3 nucleotides: TGTGCCAGCAAACGGACAGGGATTAGCAATCAGCCCCAGCATTTT. Amino acid sequence: CASKRTGISNQPQHF.